The present entry profiles one T cell receptor beta chain with its context. Its binding antigen is unknown. One base away there is no much larger clone; base qualities are not given. Library preparation was by the immunoSEQ multiplex PCR assay. TCRdb provides this immuneACCESS table in a form limited to in-frame rearrangements. Some clones are lacking; in checked studies, under half of them reflect an unresolved V gene, and why the rest are absent is not known. The table for this sample lists roughly 75,000 clones; about 84% of them were counted only once. The leading ten clones occupy 0.79% of the sample. The data are from a study of radiotherapy plus CTLA-4 blockade in lung cancer (dated by TCRdb to about 2018). Study-level background: Objective responses occurred in approximately 17% of enrolled patients, and around 30% achieved disease control.

Overall results and qualifications from the work: After treatment with radiotherapy and ipilimumab, TCR clones that came from tumors expanded in the peripheral blood. Early dynamic changes in blood T cell clones, together with increased serum interferon-beta after radiation, were reported as the strongest predictors of response.

Focal radiation therapy combined with CTLA-4 blockade (ipilimumab) was tested in patients with chemo-refractory metastatic non-small-cell lung cancer. Cut back by 3 bases and 7 bases, the V and J ends lie 11 bases apart. Reading from cysteine to phenylalanine, the CDR3 counts 13 amino acids. Here the CDR3 DNA is all that survives: 39 bases in frame from base 1. Based on the germline V gene (reference sequence), the CDR1 and CDR2 sequences are LNHDA and SQIVND. The origin of this receptor is a human donor with non-small cell lung cancer who had stable disease on radiotherapy plus ipilimumab. This sequence uses TRBV19 and TRBJ2-3, with a weak D call of TRBD2 (5 bases match). The starting material was peripheral blood, obtained from a patient treated with radiotherapy plus ipilimumab. CDR3 loop: CASSIREANTQYF. The DNA sequence follows: TGTGCCAGTAGTATCCGGGAAGCGAATACGCAGTATTTT.